A selection of T cell receptor beta chains follows, all from one sample in a study of T-cell memory formation after mild COVID-19. TCRdb re-called the 5' RACE reads through MiXCR, storing one row per CDR3 protein. The sample has fewer than 550,000 distinct CDR3 sequences, roughly 20% seen once. The sample taken for sequencing was PBMCs or a T cell subset sorted from them (not recorded which). These receptors were obtained from an adult woman who had mild COVID-19 (a few samples of this study predate the infection). Cell type and time point are not known. Each CDR3 is given with its conserved first and last residue.

CASSLEPRRYSNQPQHF	TRBV5-1	TRBJ1-5
CSATPIGGGTYNEQFF	TRBV20-1	TRBJ2-1
CSARKGAGANVLTF	TRBV20-1	TRBJ2-6
CASSRIQDSPLHF	TRBV10-2	TRBJ1-6
CASSFQGAREGYTF	TRBV7-2	TRBJ1-2
CASSLGWGRVYEQYF	TRBV7-9	TRBJ2-7
CAWSVSTEAFF	TRBV30	TRBJ1-1
CASNSGRSTEAFF	TRBV6-5	TRBJ1-1
CAIRGQGGTEAFF	TRBV10-3	TRBJ1-1
CASSERDRAADTQYF	TRBV7-9	TRBJ2-3
CASSFGTAGPYEQYF	TRBV5-1	TRBJ2-7